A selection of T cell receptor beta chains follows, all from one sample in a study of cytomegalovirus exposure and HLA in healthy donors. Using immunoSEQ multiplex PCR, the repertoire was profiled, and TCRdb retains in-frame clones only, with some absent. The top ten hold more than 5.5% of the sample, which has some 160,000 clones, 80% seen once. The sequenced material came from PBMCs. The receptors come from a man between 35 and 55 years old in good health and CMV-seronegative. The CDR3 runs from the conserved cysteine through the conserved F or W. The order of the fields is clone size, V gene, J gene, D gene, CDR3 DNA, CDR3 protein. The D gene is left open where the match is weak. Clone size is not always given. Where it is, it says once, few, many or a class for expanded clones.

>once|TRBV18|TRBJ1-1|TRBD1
TGTGCCAGCTCACCAGCGGGACAGGGACCTGAAGCTTTCTTT
CASSPAGQGPEAFF
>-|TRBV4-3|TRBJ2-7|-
TGCGCCAGCAGCCTCGACAGGGAGGTCGGGGAGCAGTACTTC
CASSLDREVGEQYF
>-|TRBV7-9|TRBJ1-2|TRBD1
TGTGCCAGCAGCTTAGGGGGACAGGCTAACTATGGCTACACCTTC
CASSLGGQANYGYTF
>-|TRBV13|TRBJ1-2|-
TGTGCCAGCAGCCCGCGGGGGGGGTATGGCTACACCTTC
CASSPRGGYGYTF
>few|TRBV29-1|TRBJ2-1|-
TGCAGCGTCGCGCGAAGCTCCTACAATGAGCAGTTCTTC
CSVARSSYNEQFF
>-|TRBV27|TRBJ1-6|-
TGTGCCAGCACCCGAACGCAGGGTTCAAATTCACCCCTCCACTTT
CASTRTQGSNSPLHF
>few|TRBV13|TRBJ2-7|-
TGTGCCAGCAGCCTCACCAACAGCTACGAGCAGTACTTC
CASSLTNSYEQYF
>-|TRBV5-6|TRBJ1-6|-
TGTGCCAGCGGCTTGCTTCTGGGGTCCCCGGGGGATTCACCCCTCCACTTT
CASGLLLGSPGDSPLHF
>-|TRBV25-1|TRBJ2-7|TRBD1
TGTGCCAGCAGTGAAGAGACAGGGGAATACGAGCAGTACTTC
CASSEETGEYEQYF
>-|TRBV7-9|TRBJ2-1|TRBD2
TGTGCCAGCAGCCCTAGCGGGACTAGCGGGGGTTTCAATGAGCAGTTCTTC
CASSPSGTSGGFNEQFF
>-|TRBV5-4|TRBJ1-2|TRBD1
TGTGCCAGCAGCTCAGGAAGGGACAGGGGCGGGGACTATGGCTACACCTTC
CASSSGRDRGGDYGYTF
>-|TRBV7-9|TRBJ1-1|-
TGTGCCAGCAGCGGGGACACCACTGAAGCTTTCTTT
CASSGDTTEAFF
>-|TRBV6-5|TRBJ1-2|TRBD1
TGTGCCAGCTGTAGACAGGGGCACGGCTATGGCTACACCTTC
CASCRQGHGYGYTF
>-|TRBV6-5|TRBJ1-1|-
TGTGCCAGCAGAGTACAGGGTTCCACTGAAGCTTTCTTT
CASRVQGSTEAFF
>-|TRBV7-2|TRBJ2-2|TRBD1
TGTGCCAGCAGCAGCGACAGGGGGAACACCGGGGAGCTGTTTTTT
CASSSDRGNTGELFF
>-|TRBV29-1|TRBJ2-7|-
TGCAGCGGACTACTAGGGGGCTCCTACGAGCAGTACTTC
CSGLLGGSYEQYF
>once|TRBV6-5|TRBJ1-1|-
TGTGCCAGCAGTTACTTAAAAATGAACACTGAAGCTTTCTTT
CASSYLKMNTEAFF
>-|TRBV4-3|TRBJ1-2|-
TGCGCCAGCAGCCAAGTAGTCCAGGCGTTTAGCTATGGCTACACCTTC
CASSQVVQAFSYGYTF
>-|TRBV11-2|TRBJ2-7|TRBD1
TGTGCCAGCAGCTCCCGGGACAGGGTGCCCGAGCAGTACTTC
CASSSRDRVPEQYF
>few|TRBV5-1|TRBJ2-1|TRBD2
TGCGCCAGCAGCGTGACTAGCGGGAGATGGGTCAGGAATGAGCAGTTCTTC
CASSVTSGRWVRNEQFF
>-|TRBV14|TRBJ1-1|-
TGTGCCAGCAGCCAGACGGGTGGGAACACTGAAGCTTTCTTT
CASSQTGGNTEAFF
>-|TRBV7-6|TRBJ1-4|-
TGTGCCAGCAGCTTCGACACTTCTCCTAATGAAAAACTGTTTTTT
CASSFDTSPNEKLFF
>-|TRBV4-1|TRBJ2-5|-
TGCGCCAGCAGTCATCAGCTAGCGACTCAAGAGACCCAGTACTTC
CASSHQLATQETQYF
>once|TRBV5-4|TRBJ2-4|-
TGTGCCAGCAGCTTGGAGGGATCGGGGATTCAGTACTTC
CASSLEGSGIQYF
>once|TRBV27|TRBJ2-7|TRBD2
TGTGCCAGCAGTCTTAGCGGGAATTACGAGCAGTACTTC
CASSLSGNYEQYF
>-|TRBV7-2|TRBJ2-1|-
TGTGCCAGCAGCCTCGGGAGCAGCTCCTACAATGAGCAGTTCTTC
CASSLGSSSYNEQFF
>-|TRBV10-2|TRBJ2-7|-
TGCGCCAGCAAGGACAGCTCCTACGAGCAGTACTTC
CASKDSSYEQYF
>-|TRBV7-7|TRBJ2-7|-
TGTGCCAGCAGCAACGGAGGGAACAACGAGCAGTACTTC
CASSNGGNNEQYF
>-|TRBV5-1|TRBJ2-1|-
TGCGCCAGCAGCCGACTGGAGGGGAACAATGAGCAGTTCTTC
CASSRLEGNNEQFF
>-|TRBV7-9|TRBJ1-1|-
TGTGCCAGCAGCTTTCCAGGGGCAAACACTGAAGCTTTCTTT
CASSFPGANTEAFF
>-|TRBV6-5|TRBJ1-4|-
TGTGCCAGCAGCCGCCAGGGGTCTAATGAAAAACTGTTTTTT
CASSRQGSNEKLFF
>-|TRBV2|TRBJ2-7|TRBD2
TGTGCCAGCATCCCTAGCGGGGGATCCTACGAGCAGTACTTC
CASIPSGGSYEQYF
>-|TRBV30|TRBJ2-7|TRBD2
TGTGCCTGGAGCCCGCTCCGGACTAGCGACGAGCAGTACTTC
CAWSPLRTSDEQYF
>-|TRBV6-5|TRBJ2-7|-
TGTGCCAGCGGCTCGGGGGTCTCTCGGGAGCAGTACTTC
CASGSGVSREQYF
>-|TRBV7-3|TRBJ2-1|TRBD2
TGTGCCAGCAGCTTATTTACTAGCGGGAGCAATGAGCAGTTCTTC
CASSLFTSGSNEQFF
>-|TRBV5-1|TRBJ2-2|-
TGCGCCAGCAGATTATCAGGGGACACCGGGGAGCTGTTTTTT
CASRLSGDTGELFF
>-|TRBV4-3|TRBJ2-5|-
TGCGCCAGCAGCCGTTCCGGGACAACACCCCAAGAGACCCAGTACTTC
CASSRSGTTPQETQYF
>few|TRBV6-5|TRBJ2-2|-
TGTGCCAGCAGTTACTCGGCTGCCGGGGAGCTGTTTTTT
CASSYSAAGELFF
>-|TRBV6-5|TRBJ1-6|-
TGTGCCAGCAGCACCCGGGGTGATAATTCACCCCTCCACTTT
CASSTRGDNSPLHF
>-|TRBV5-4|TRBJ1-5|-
TGTGCCAGCAGCCGAGACCCGGGGAGCAATCAGCCCCAGCATTTT
CASSRDPGSNQPQHF
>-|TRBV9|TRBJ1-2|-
TGTGCCAGCAGCGTAGAAGCGCAGGGAAGTATACATGGCTACACCTTC
CASSVEAQGSIHGYTF
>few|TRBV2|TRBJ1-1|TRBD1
TGTGCCAGCAGCCCGGACAGGGACACTGAAGCTTTCTTT
CASSPDRDTEAFF
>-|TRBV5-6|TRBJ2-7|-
TGTGCCAGCAGCCTCCGGGCCGCGGGGGAGCAGTACTTC
CASSLRAAGEQYF
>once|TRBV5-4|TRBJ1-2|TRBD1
TGTGCCAGCAGCCCGGGACAGGGTAGGAGCTACACCTTC
CASSPGQGRSYTF
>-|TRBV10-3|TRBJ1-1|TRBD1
TGTGCCATCAGGGAAGACAGGGGGCTGAGCACTGAAGCTTTCTTT
CAIREDRGLSTEAFF
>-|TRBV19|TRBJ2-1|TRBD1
TGTGCCAGTAGGCTGGTGGGACAGGGGTCGGATGAGCAGTTCTTC
CASRLVGQGSDEQFF
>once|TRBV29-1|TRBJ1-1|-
TGCAGCGGATGTACAGGTCAGAACACTGAAGCTTTCTTT
CSGCTGQNTEAFF
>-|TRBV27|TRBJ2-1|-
TGTGCCAGCAGTAGTCCAGGGGAGCACAATGAGCAGTTCTTC
CASSSPGEHNEQFF
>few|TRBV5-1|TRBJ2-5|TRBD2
TGCGCCACCGCGGGGGGAGTGCGGGAGACCCAGTACTTC
CATAGGVRETQYF
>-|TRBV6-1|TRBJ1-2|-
TGTGCCAGCAGTGCGGGAGACCTAACGTATGGCTACACCTTC
CASSAGDLTYGYTF
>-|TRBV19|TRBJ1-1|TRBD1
TGTGCCAGTACCATGAGGGACAGGAGTGGGGGTGAAGCTTTCTTT
CASTMRDRSGGEAFF